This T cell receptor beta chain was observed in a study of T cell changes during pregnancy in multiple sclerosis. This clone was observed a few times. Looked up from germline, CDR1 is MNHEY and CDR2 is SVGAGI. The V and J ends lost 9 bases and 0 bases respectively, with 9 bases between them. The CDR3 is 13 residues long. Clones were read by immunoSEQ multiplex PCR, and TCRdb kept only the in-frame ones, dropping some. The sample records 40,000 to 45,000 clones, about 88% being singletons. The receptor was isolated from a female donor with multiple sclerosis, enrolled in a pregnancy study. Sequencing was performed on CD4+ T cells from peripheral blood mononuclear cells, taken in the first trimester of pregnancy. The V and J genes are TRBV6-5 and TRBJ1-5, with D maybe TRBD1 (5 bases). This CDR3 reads CARGGVSNQPQHF. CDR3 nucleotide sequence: TGTGCCAGAGGAGGGGTTAGCAATCAGCCCCAGCATTTT.